A single sample is the source of the 14 T cell receptor beta chains below, sequenced in a study of post-analysis software for immune sequencing data. Included in the TCR beta cDNA libraries were unique molecular identifiers. TCRdb processed the PCR reads anew with MiXCR; each CDR3 protein has one entry. The repertoire holds about 540,000 distinct CDR3 sequences, with approximately 34% as singletons. Overall study results and limits: About five TRBV segments were more frequent in patients than controls; TRBV5-6, TRBV5-1 and TRBV20-1 belonged to this group.

These receptors' antigens are unknown. The source material was blood. The receptors here all came from a girl between 2 and 17 years old with multiple sclerosis.

With regard to this clonotype: The junction departs from the called germline gene at one end, perhaps through a read error. The J gene is TRBJ2-1, the V gene TRBV28, with D tentatively TRBD2 (5 bases). The CDR3 is 15 residues long. Germline CDR1 is MDHEN and CDR2 is SYDVKM. CDR3: CAGSRRMTTYNEQFF. In nucleotides, the CDR3 is TGTGCCGGCAGCCGCCGTATGACTACCTACAATGAGCAGTTCTTC.

This chain joins TRBV27 and TRBJ2-7, with D perhaps matching TRBD1 (5 bases). V was shortened by 2 bases and J by 3 bases, with 14 bases between the two germline ends. Germline-derived CDR1 and CDR2 are MNHEY and SMNVEV (reference sequence). The CDR3 is 15 residues long. The CDR3 reads CASSLATGNYYEQYF. CDR3 nucleotide sequence: TGTGCCAGCAGTTTAGCCACAGGAAATTACTACGAGCAGTACTTC.

This clonotype was counted a few times. V and J are TRBV12-3 or TRBV12-4 and TRBJ2-3; perhaps D is TRBD1 or TRBD2 (5 bases each). The V gene lost 3 bases and the J gene lost 3 bases, with 13 bases spanning the gap. CDR3 size: 15 residues. Written as DNA, the CDR3 is TGTGCCAGCAGTTTCACGGGGCTGAGTACAGATACGCAGTATTTT. Translated: CASSFTGLSTDTQYF.

In this sample, this clonotype turned up once. At one of its ends the junction is not consistent with the germline gene, which may arise from a read error. The chain combines TRBV20-1 with TRBJ2-7; the D call may be TRBD1 or TRBD2 (5 bases each). CDR1 DFQATT and CDR2 SNEGSKA come from the germline V gene (reference sequence). The CDR3 has 14 amino acids. As DNA, the CDR3 is TGCAGTGCTAGAGATTATTTGGGACCCTACGAGCGGTACTTC. This encodes CSARDYLGPYERYF.

The CDR3 sequence is CASSSGITGENQPQHF. The DNA of the CDR3 is TGCGCCAGCAGCTCTGGCATTACAGGGGAGAATCAGCCCCAGCATTTT. The chain joins TRBV5-1 to TRBJ1-5; TRBD1 agrees at 7 bases. Germline lookup yields CDR1 SGHRS and CDR2 YFSETQ. The junction had 10 bases not matched to a gene; V was cut back by 3 bases and J by 4 bases. The length of the CDR3 is 16 residues. The complete variable domain, with remaining parts taken from reference TRBV5-1 and TRBJ1-5, reads KAGVTQTPRYLIKTRGQQVTLSCSPISGHRSVSWYQQTPGQGLQFLFEYFSETQRNKGNFPGRFSGRQFSNSRSEMNVSTLELGDSALYLCASSSGITGENQPQHFGDGTRLSIL.

This clonotype has just a few counts. The chain is built from TRBV10-2 and TRBJ1-2; perhaps TRBD1 as D (5 bases). V was shortened by 6 bases and J by 5 bases, with 13 bases between the two germline ends. The CDR3 is made up of 13 amino acids. CDR1 is WSHSY, CDR2 SAAADI, per germline. CDR3 sequence: CASRLGTPYGYTF. Written as DNA, the CDR3 is TGCGCCAGCAGACTCGGGACCCCTTATGGCTACACCTTC.

The chain joins TRBV20-1 to TRBJ2-3; unclear D gene. Germline assignment: CDR1 DFQATT and CDR2 SNEGSKA (reference sequence). The germline V and J ends were trimmed by 3 bases and 0 bases, with 7 bases remaining between them. The CDR3 consists of 13 residues. The CDR3 reads CSARGLSTDTQYF. CDR3 in DNA: TGCAGTGCTAGGGGTCTAAGCACAGATACGCAGTATTTT.

A few counts support this clonotype. V gene TRBV7-9 combines with J gene TRBJ2-7, with D hard to call. V was pared by 1 base and J by 0 bases, with 4 bases between. Germline V gene lookup returns CDR1 SEHNR and CDR2 FQNEAQ (reference sequence). There are 13 residues in the CDR3. In DNA form, the CDR3 reads TGTGCCAGCAGCTTAGTAGCCTCCTACGAGCAGTACTTC. This translates into CASSLVASYEQYF. Full variable domain (outside the CDR3, taken from reference TRBV7-9 and TRBJ2-7): DTGVSQNPRHKITKRGQNVTFRCDPISEHNRLYWYRQTLGQGPEFLTYFQNEAQLEKSRLLSDRFSAERPKGSFSTLEIQRTEQGDSAMYLCASSLVASYEQYFGPGTRLTVT.

The rearrangement links TRBV20-1 to TRBJ1-6, with 9 positions matching TRBD1. CDR1 is DFQATT and CDR2 is SNEGSKA in the germline V gene (reference sequence). V lost 3 bases, J lost 8 bases, and 5 bases stayed unmatched. The CDR3 spans 14 residues. This CDR3 is CSARPGQGYSPLHF. Here the CDR3 DNA reads TGCAGTGCTAGGCCGGGACAGGGTTATTCACCCCTCCACTTT.

On this clonotype: It may be a read error: a sequence one base away is much more abundant. The rearrangement uses TRBV6-2 or TRBV6-3 and TRBJ2-1, with 9 bases identical to TRBD2. CDR3 length equals 12 residues. The V segment lost 4 bases and the J segment 12 bases; nucleotides outside the gene matches: 4. Germline values: CDR1 MNHEY, CDR2 SVGEGT. In nucleotides, the CDR3 is TGTGCCAGCAGTTGCGGGGGGGCAGCGCAGTTCTTC. As protein: CASSCGGAAQFF.

This chain joins TRBV7-9 and TRBJ2-1; 13 nucleotides match TRBD2. V lost 5 bases, J lost 8 bases, and 3 bases stayed unmatched. The CDR3 runs to 14 residues. The germline gives CDR1 SEHNR, CDR2 FQNEAQ (reference sequence). DNA of the CDR3: TGTGCCAGCAGCGTAGGACTAGCGGGGGATGAGCAGTTCTTC. Amino acid sequence: CASSVGLAGDEQFF.

In nucleotides, the CDR3 is TGTGCCAGCTCACCTGAACCAGAGCGGACCCAGTACTTC. Protein: CASSPEPERTQYF. The chain is built from TRBV18 and TRBJ2-5; D gene uncertain. Between the trimmed V and J ends, which lost 3 bases and 7 bases, there was a span of 12 bases. Germline V gene lookup returns CDR1 KGHSH and CDR2 LQKENI. The CDR3 runs 13 residues.

This clonotype was picked up a small number of times. The V gene is TRBV5-6, the J gene TRBJ1-2; the D gene is possibly TRBD1 (6 bases). The V end lost 4 bases, the J end lost 6 bases, and 16 bases lay between the germline ends. The CDR3 consists of 14 residues. CDR1 and CDR2 from the germline V gene are SGHDT and YYEEEE. CDR3 sequence (DNA): TGTGCCAGCAGCCACACGGGGGGGGCTCATGGCTACACCTTC. It specifies CASSHTGGAHGYTF. Together with reference TRBV5-6 and TRBJ1-2, the CDR3 gives the full variable domain: DAGVTQSPTHLIKTRGQQVTLRCSPKSGHDTVSWYQQALGQGPQFIFQYYEEEERQRGNFPDRFSGHQFPNYSSELNVNALLLGDSALYLCASSHTGGAHGYTFGSGTRLTVV.

The rearrangement uses TRBV4-1 and TRBJ1-2, with D unclear. Trimming pared 1 base from V and 7 bases from J, leaving 10 bases between. Germline CDR1 reads MGHRA; CDR2 reads YSYEKL. The CDR3 length is 13 residues. DNA of the CDR3: TGCGCCAGCAGCCAAGTTGGGATTGCTGGCTACACCTTC. Residues: CASSQVGIAGYTF.